What follows are 19 T cell receptor beta chains derived from one specimen sequenced in a study of glioma-infiltrating T cells (TCRdb year 2016). The run used an Illumina MiSeq. TCR alpha and beta CDR3 regions were amplified with the iRepertoire nested amplicon-rescue multiplex PCR (arm-PCR) platform from RNA. Through fastp at Q25 and MiXCR, TCRdb rebuilt clones from the public reads, retaining in-frame beta chains. Entries that share a CDR3 protein sequence are merged under the most common genes and DNA. The sample records more than 300,000 distinct CDR3 sequences, roughly two fifths of which are singletons. The ten largest make up around 12% of the sample. Sequencing used glioma tissue, nonneoplastic brain tissue, or PBMCs (not recorded which). The receptors derive from a human donor with low-grade glioma or glioblastoma, undergoing nonglioma brain surgery, or in good health (not recorded which).

The rearrangement links TRBV6-2 or TRBV6-3 to TRBJ1-1; the match to TRBD1 covers 9 bases. From germline, CDR1 is MNHEY and CDR2 SVGEGT. Trimming removed 2 bases from V and 13 bases from J; junction bases left unmatched: 14. The CDR3 loop spans 15 amino acids. CDR3 loop: CASSYPPGQGLGVFF. DNA for the CDR3: TGTGCCAGCAGTTACCCGCCGGGACAGGGCCTAGGAGTTTTCTTT.

This clonotype has at least ten counts. CDR3 DNA: TGTGCCAGCATACTACAGGGGGACACTGAAGCTTTCTTT. Amino acid sequence: CASILQGDTEAFF. V usage is TRBV6-1 and J usage is TRBJ1-1; 8 nucleotides match TRBD1. The CDR3 has 13 residues. Germline V CDR1 and CDR2: MNHNS, SASEGT. The ends lost 7 bases at V and 3 bases at J; junction bases unmatched: 4.

Of note for this clonotype: Sequence at one end of the junction differs from germline and may be a read error. The rearrangement links TRBV20-1 to TRBJ1-3, with D possibly TRBD1 on 5 matching bases. The CDR3 is 14 amino acids. Germline-derived CDR1 and CDR2 are DFQATT and SNEGSKA (reference sequence). The CDR3 here is CGARDLSSGNTIYF. The CDR3 coding sequence is TGCGGTGCTAGGGACCTTAGCTCTGGAAACACCATATATTTT.

This chain links TRBV20-1 with TRBJ2-7, with 8 bases lining up with TRBD2. V lost 2 bases to trimming and J lost 0 bases; unmatched junction nucleotides: 6. CDR3 length: 15 amino acids. Germline V gene sequence: CDR1 DFQATT, CDR2 SNEGSKA (reference sequence). Written as DNA, the CDR3 is TGCAGTGCTAGAAGGCAGCGGGAGCCCTCCTACGAGCAGTACTTC. As protein: CSARRQREPSYEQYF.

On this clonotype: Given a much more abundant clone one base away, this may be a read error. The V gene is TRBV6-6, the J gene TRBJ2-3; D is unclear. There are 11 residues in the CDR3. Germline CDR1 is MNHNY and CDR2 is SVGAGI (reference sequence). V shed 2 bases and J shed 11 bases, with 8 bases lying between them. The CDR3 region is CASSYVGRQYF. In nucleotides, the CDR3 is TGTGCCAGCAGTTACGTGGGTAGGCAGTATTTT.

This clonotype was picked up a small number of times. The chain has TRBV6-1 and TRBJ2-7; 11 bases align to TRBD1. The CDR3 extends over 17 amino acids. V gave up 6 bases and J gave up 0 bases; unmatched junction bases: 10. Per germline, CDR1 MNHNS and CDR2 SASEGT. Written as DNA, the CDR3 is TGTGCCAGCAGCCCCCGTGGACAGGGGGCCCACTCCTACGAGCAGTACTTC. Translating it yields CASSPRGQGAHSYEQYF.

This clonotype was seen many times. The V call is TRBV6-2 or TRBV6-3, the J call TRBJ2-1; D might be TRBD1 (6 bases). The V and J ends lost 2 bases and 8 bases respectively, with 10 bases between them. The CDR3 has 13 residues. Germline V CDR1 and CDR2: MNHEY, SVGEGT. CDR3 in amino acids: CASSYSWGHEQFF. Written as DNA, the CDR3 is TGTGCCAGCAGTTACAGCTGGGGGCATGAGCAGTTCTTC.

This chain connects TRBV5-1 to TRBJ2-7, with TRBD1 as a possible D gene (6 bases). Between the trimmed V and J ends, which lost 2 bases and 0 bases, there was a span of 12 bases. The CDR3 runs to 15 residues. Germline lookup yields CDR1 SGHRS and CDR2 YFSETQ. CDR3 in amino acids: CASSFWTESSYEQYF. CDR3 bases: TGCGCCAGCAGCTTCTGGACAGAGAGCTCCTACGAGCAGTACTTC. Full variable domain (remainder filled in from reference TRBV5-1 and TRBJ2-7): KAGVTQTPRYLIKTRGQQVTLSCSPISGHRSVSWYQQTPGQGLQFLFEYFSETQRNKGNFPGRFSGRQFSNSRSEMNVSTLELGDSALYLCASSFWTESSYEQYFGPGTRLTVT.

This clonotype was recorded at least ten times. The V call is TRBV6-1, the J call TRBJ2-1; the D is unclear. The germline gives CDR1 MNHNS, CDR2 SASEGT. The CDR3 extends over 15 amino acids. V was cut by 6 bases and J by 2 bases, with 14 bases left in between. The CDR3, as DNA: TGTGCCAGCAGAACGTCCGCAGCTACCTACAATGAGCAGTTCTTC. Protein sequence: CASRTSAATYNEQFF.

The gene calls are TRBV4-2 and TRBJ2-7; 8 bases line up with TRBD2. The CDR3 is 13 residues long. CDR1 LGHNA and CDR2 YNFKEQ come from the germline V gene. V dropped 4 bases and J dropped 3; count of bases not matched to a gene: 2. CDR3 sequence reads: CASSPGLVYEQYF. In DNA form, the CDR3 reads TGTGCCAGCAGCCCGGGACTAGTCTACGAGCAGTACTTC.

The chain recombines TRBV6-1 with TRBJ1-1; 8 bases fit TRBD1. The CDR3 consists of 15 residues. Germline assignment: CDR1 MNHNS and CDR2 SASEGT. V dropped 7 bases and J dropped 5; count of bases not matched to a gene: 12. The CDR3 DNA sequence: TGTGCCAGCAACTACGGGGGACAGGCAGAAACTGAAGCTTTCTTT. This encodes CASNYGGQAETEAFF.

Of note for this clonotype: A clone one base away is much larger, so this may be a read error. The V and J genes are TRBV6-5 and TRBJ2-7; TRBD1 aligns across 9 bases. The CDR3 runs 15 residues. Germline CDR1 is MNHEY and CDR2 is SVGAGI. The CDR3 protein is CARSYNQGQGYEQYF. CDR3 nucleotides: TGTGCCAGGAGTTACAACCAGGGACAGGGTTACGAGCAGTACTTC.

About this clonotype itself: Given a much more abundant clone one base away, this may be a read error. The V and J genes are TRBV28 and TRBJ1-5; D is unresolved. The CDR3 sequence is 11 residues long. Germline CDR1 is MDHEN and CDR2 is SYDVKM. The CDR3 DNA reads TGTGCCAGCAGTGAAAATCAGCTCCAGCATTTT. This codes for CASSENQLQHF.

About this clonotype itself: A much larger clonotype is one base distant, so this may be a read error. This sequence joins TRBV25-1 and TRBJ2-5; D might be TRBD1 (6 bases). Germline V gene data show CDR1 as MGHDK and CDR2 as SYGVNS. This CDR3 has 18 amino acids. Trimming pared 3 bases from V and 0 bases from J, leaving 20 bases between. The chain's CDR3 is CASSDLHQDRWYQETQYF. The CDR3 DNA reads TGTGCCAGCAGTGACCTCCACCAAGACAGGTGGTACCAAGAGACCCAGTACTTC. The full variable domain, with the rest looked up from reference TRBV25-1 and TRBJ2-5, is EADIYQTPRYLVIGTGKKITLECSQTMGHDKMYWYQQDPGMELHLIHYSYGVNSTEKGDLSSESTVSRIRTEHFPLTLESARPSHTSQYLCASSDLHQDRWYQETQYFGPGTRLLVL.

This sequence joins TRBV28 and TRBJ2-7, with 7 bases identical to TRBD1. Per the germline V gene, CDR1 is MDHEN and CDR2 is SYDVKM. The CDR3 is 13 residues long. V lost 4 bases to trimming and J lost 7 bases; unmatched junction nucleotides: 7. CDR3 nucleotide sequence: TGTGCCAGCAGTTCAAATCCGACAGGGGAGCAGTACTTC. Protein: CASSSNPTGEQYF.

A remark on this clonotype: This may arise from a read error, as a much more abundant clone is one base away. V usage is TRBV20-1 and J usage is TRBJ1-5; no clear D. Germline CDR1 and CDR2: DFQATT and SNEGSKA (reference sequence). CDR3 length: 13 amino acids. Here the CDR3 DNA reads TGCAGTGCTAGAGAGGGCGGCAATCAGCCCCATCATTTT. Encoded protein: CSAREGGNQPHHF.

The chain employs TRBV4-1 and TRBJ2-7, with TRBD2 identical over 14 bases. The length of the CDR3 is 18 residues. After removal of 0 bases from V and 4 bases from J, the junction contained 8 bases not matched to a gene. Germline V gene lookup returns CDR1 MGHRA and CDR2 YSYEKL. The CDR3 protein is CASSQDRRLAGGRYEQYF. The CDR3 nucleotides are TGCGCCAGCAGCCAAGATCGCCGACTAGCGGGAGGGAGGTACGAGCAGTACTTC.

The chain couples TRBV7-9 to TRBJ2-3; no definite D call. The V and J ends lost 1 base and 11 bases respectively, with 7 bases between them. Germline V gene sequence: CDR1 SEHNR, CDR2 FQNEAQ (reference sequence). The CDR3 sequence is 11 residues long. For the CDR3, the DNA is TGTGCCAGCAGCTTAGAATATAGGCAGTATTTT. It encodes CASSLEYRQYF. The full variable domain, its missing parts supplied by reference TRBV7-9 and TRBJ2-3, is DTGVSQNPRHKITKRGQNVTFRCDPISEHNRLYWYRQTLGQGPEFLTYFQNEAQLEKSRLLSDRFSAERPKGSFSTLEIQRTEQGDSAMYLCASSLEYRQYFGPGTRLTVL.

The sample holds one count of this clonotype. The chain has TRBV28 and TRBJ2-3, with D maybe TRBD1 (6 bases). CDR3 length: 15 residues. Per the germline V gene, CDR1 is MDHEN and CDR2 is SYDVKM. The V end lost 3 bases, the J end lost 2 bases, and 12 bases lay between the germline ends. As DNA, the CDR3 is TGTGCCAGCAGTTTGGGAGACAGGCTCACAGATACGCAGTATTTT. Its protein product is CASSLGDRLTDTQYF.